The following is a TCR beta chain sequence with its context. The antigen is not known. This specimen belongs to a study of OX40 agonist ivuxolimab in advanced cancers. Overall study findings and caveats: Antigen specificity remained undetermined for the expanded peripheral T cells.

Germline V gene sequence: CDR1 SGHDT, CDR2 YYEEEE. This CDR3 is built from 17 residues. V gave up 4 bases and J gave up 1 base; unmatched junction bases: 6. Sequencing used immunoSEQ multiplex PCR; TCRdb keeps in-frame clones, though not all of them. The table lists some 77,000 clones, about nine tenths of them singletons. V gene TRBV5-6 combines with J gene TRBJ2-2, with 11 bases fitting TRBD2. Sequencing was performed on CD4+ or CD8+ T cells sorted from blood, taken in a trial of the OX40 agonist ivuxolimab. This sequence was found in an adult with an advanced solid tumor such as melanoma, head and neck, liver or kidney cancer. Here the CDR3 DNA reads TGTGCCAGCAGCCTAATGACTAGCGGGGTGAACACCGGGGAGCTGTTTTTT. Protein sequence: CASSLMTSGVNTGELFF.